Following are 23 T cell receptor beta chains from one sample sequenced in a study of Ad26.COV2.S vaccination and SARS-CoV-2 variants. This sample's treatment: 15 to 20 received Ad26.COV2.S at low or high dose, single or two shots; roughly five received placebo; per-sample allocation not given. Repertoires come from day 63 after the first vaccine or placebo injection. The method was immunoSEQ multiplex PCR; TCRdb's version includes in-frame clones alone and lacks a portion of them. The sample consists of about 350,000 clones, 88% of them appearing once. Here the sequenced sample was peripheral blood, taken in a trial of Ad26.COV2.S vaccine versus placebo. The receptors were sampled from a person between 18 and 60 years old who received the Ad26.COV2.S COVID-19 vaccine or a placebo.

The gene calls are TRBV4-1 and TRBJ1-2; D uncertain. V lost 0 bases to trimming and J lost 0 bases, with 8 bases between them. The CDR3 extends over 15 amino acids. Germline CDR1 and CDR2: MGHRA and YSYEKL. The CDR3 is CASSQDGSANYGYTF. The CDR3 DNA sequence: TGCGCCAGCAGCCAAGATGGCAGTGCTAACTATGGCTACACCTTC.

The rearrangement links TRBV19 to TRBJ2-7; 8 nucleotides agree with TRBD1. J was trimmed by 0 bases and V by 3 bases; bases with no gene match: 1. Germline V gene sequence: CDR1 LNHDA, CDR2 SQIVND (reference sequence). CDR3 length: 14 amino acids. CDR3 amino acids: CASSITGGSYEQYF. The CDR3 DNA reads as TGTGCCAGTAGTATCACAGGGGGCTCCTACGAGCAGTACTTC.

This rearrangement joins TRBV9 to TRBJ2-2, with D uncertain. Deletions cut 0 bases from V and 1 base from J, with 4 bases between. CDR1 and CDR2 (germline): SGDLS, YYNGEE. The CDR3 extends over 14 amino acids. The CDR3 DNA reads TGTGCCAGCAGCGTAGAGGGGAACACCGGGGAGCTGTTTTTT. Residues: CASSVEGNTGELFF.

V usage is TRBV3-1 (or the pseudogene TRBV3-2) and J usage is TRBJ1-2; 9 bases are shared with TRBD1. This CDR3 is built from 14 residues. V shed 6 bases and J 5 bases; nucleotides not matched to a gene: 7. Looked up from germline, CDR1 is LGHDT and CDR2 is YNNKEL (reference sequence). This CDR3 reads CASSSDRGRYGYTF. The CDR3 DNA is TGTGCCAGCAGTTCGGACAGGGGACGATATGGCTACACCTTC.

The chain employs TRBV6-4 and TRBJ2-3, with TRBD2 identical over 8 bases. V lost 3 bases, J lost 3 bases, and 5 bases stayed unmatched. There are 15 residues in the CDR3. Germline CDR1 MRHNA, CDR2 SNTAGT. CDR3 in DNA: TGTGCCAGCAGTGAACGAGCGGGAGTAACAGATACGCAGTATTTT. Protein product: CASSERAGVTDTQYF.

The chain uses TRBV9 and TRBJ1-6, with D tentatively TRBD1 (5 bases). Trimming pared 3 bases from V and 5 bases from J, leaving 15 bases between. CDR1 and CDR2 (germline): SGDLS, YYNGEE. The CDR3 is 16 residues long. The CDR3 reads CASSGGVGQNNSPLHF. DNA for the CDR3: TGTGCCAGCAGCGGAGGGGTGGGTCAGAATAATTCACCCCTCCACTTT. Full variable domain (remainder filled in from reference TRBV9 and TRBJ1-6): DSGVTQTPKHLITATGQRVTLRCSPRSGDLSVYWYQQSLDQGLQFLIQYYNGEERAKGNILERFSAQQFPDLHSELNLSSLELGDSALYFCASSGGVGQNNSPLHFGNGTRLTVT.

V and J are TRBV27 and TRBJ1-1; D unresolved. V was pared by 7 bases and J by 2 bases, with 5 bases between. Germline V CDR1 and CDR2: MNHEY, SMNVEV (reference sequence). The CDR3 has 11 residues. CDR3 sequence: CASTGNTEAFF. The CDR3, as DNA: TGTGCCAGCACGGGAAACACTGAAGCTTTCTTT.

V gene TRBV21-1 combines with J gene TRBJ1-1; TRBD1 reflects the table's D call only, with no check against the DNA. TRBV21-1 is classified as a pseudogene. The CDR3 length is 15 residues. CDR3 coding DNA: TGTGCCAGCAGCGGAAGGGACACTCTCAACACTGAAGCTTTCTTT. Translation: CASSGRDTLNTEAFF.

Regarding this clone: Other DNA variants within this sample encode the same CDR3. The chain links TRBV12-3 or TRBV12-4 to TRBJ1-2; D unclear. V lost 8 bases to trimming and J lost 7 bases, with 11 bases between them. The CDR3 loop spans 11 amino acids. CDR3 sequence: CASSLAGGYTF. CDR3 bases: TGTGCCAGCTCATTAGCGGGTGGCTACACCTTC.

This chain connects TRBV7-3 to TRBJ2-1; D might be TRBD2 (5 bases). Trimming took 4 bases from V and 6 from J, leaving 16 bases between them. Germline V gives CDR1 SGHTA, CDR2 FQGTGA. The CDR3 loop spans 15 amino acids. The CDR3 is CASSSSGRASNEQFF. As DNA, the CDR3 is TGTGCCAGCAGCTCTTCGGGAAGGGCGTCCAATGAGCAGTTCTTC.

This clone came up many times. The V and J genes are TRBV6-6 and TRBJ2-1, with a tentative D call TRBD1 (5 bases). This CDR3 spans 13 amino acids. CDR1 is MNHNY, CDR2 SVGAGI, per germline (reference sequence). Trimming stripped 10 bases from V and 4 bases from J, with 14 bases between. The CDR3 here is CATGETVYNEQFF. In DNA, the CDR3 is TGTGCCACCGGAGAGACAGTTTACAATGAGCAGTTCTTC.

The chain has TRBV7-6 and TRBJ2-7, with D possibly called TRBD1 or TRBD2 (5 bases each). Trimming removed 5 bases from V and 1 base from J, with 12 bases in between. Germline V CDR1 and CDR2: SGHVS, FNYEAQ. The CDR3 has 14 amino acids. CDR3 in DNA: TGTGCCAGCAGCGCGAGGGACGGTTCCTACGAGCAGTACTTC. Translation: CASSARDGSYEQYF.

CDR3 in amino acids: CASSYSSGNEKLFF. CDR3 DNA: TGTGCCAGCAGTTACTCATCAGGGAATGAAAAACTGTTTTTT. This chain uses TRBV6-5 with TRBJ1-4; the D gene is possibly TRBD1 (5 bases). V lost 0 bases, J lost 5 bases, and 7 bases lay in between. The germline CDR1 and CDR2 sequences are MNHEY and SVGAGI. The CDR3 spans 14 residues.

The DNA of the CDR3 is TGTGCCAGCAGCGTCACCGCAGGGCAGGATACGCAGTATTTT. It is translated as CASSVTAGQDTQYF. The chain carries TRBV6-2 or TRBV6-3 and TRBJ2-3, with D possibly being TRBD1 (5 bases). Germline-derived CDR1 and CDR2 are MNHEY and SVGEGT. This CDR3 is 14 amino acids long. The V and J ends lost 6 bases and 6 bases respectively, with 16 bases between them.

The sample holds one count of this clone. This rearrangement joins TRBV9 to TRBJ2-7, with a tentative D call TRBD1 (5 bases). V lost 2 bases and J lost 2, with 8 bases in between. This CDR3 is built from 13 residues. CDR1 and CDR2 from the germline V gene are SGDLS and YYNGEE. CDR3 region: CASSVGLAYEQYF. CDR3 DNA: TGTGCCAGCAGCGTGGGGCTAGCCTACGAGCAGTACTTC.

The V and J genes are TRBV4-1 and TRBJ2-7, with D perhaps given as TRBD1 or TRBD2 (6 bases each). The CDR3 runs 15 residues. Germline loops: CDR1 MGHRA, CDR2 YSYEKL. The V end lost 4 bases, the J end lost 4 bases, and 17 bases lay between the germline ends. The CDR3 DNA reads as TGCGCCAGCAGCCCCACCTCGGGGGCCAGTTACGAGCAGTACTTC. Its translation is CASSPTSGASYEQYF.

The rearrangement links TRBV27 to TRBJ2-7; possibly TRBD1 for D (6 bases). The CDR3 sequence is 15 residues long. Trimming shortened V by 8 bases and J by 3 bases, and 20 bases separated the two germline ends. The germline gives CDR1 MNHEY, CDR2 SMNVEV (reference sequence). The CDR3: CASGPTGYLFYEQYF. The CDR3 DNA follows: TGTGCCAGCGGACCAACAGGGTACCTTTTCTACGAGCAGTACTTC.

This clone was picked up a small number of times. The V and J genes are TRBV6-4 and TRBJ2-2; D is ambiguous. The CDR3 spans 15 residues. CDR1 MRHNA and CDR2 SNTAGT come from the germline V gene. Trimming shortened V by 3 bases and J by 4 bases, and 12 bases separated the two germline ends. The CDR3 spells CASSEEPSGTGELFF. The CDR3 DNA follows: TGTGCCAGCAGTGAGGAGCCGTCGGGCACCGGGGAGCTGTTTTTT.

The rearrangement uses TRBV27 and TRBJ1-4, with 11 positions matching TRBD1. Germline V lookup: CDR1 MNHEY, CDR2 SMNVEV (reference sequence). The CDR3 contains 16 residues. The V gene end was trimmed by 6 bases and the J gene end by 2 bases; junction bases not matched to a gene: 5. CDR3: CASSQDRGLTNEKLFF. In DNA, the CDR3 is TGTGCCAGCAGCCAGGACAGGGGGCTGACTAATGAAAAACTGTTTTTT.

The CDR3 DNA is TGTGCCAGCAGCCTGCGGGGTCTAGGGGCTAATGAAAAACTGTTTTTT. Its translation: CASSLRGLGANEKLFF. The chain couples TRBV6-6 to TRBJ1-4, with TRBD1 as a possible D gene (5 bases). In germline, CDR1 is MNHNY, CDR2 SVGAGI (reference sequence). CDR3 size: 16 residues. V was shortened by 6 bases and J by 3 bases, with 17 bases between the two germline ends.

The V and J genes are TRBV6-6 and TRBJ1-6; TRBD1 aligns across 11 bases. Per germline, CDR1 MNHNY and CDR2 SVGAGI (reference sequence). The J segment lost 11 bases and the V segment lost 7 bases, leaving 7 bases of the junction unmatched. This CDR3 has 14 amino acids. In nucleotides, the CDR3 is TGTGCCAGCACCCAAAGGACAGGGGGCGCACCCCTCCACTTT. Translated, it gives CASTQRTGGAPLHF.

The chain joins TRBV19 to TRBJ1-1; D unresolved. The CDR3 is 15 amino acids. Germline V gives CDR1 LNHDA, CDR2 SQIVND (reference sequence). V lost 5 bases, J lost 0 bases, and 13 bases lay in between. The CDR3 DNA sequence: TGTGCCAGTAGTGCCTCGGGATTCATGAACACTGAAGCTTTCTTT. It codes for CASSASGFMNTEAFF.

CDR3 coding DNA: TGTGCCAGCTCACCACTCGGGGTGGAGCAGTACTTC. Protein sequence: CASSPLGVEQYF. The chain joins TRBV18 to TRBJ2-7; a possible D gene is TRBD2 (5 bases). V lost 1 base and J lost 7, with 8 bases in between. CDR1 and CDR2 (germline): KGHSH, LQKENI. The CDR3 runs to 12 residues.